A selection of T cell receptor beta chains follows, all from one sample in a study of identical twins. TCRdb called the 5' RACE reads again in MiXCR, with one record for every CDR3 protein. This sample carries 310,000 or so distinct CDR3 sequences, around 9.7% of them seen once, and the ten largest clones take approximately 6.5%. These sequences were also reported in another study, on yellow fever vaccine responses in identical twins.

The sequenced sample consisted of CD8+ T cells sorted from blood. These receptors originate from a woman between 18 and 30 years old in good health. Both conserved end residues are trimmed from each CDR3. Each record gives: J gene, V gene, D gene, CDR3 protein. A D gene is named only where the DNA matches it firmly.

J gene: TRBJ1-4; V gene: TRBV6-5; D gene: -; CDR3 protein: ASSYRLTNEKLF
J gene: TRBJ2-7; V gene: TRBV10-2; D gene: TRBD2; CDR3 protein: ASAGLAVAEQY
J gene: TRBJ2-7; V gene: TRBV27; D gene: TRBD1; CDR3 protein: ASAWGTAVSYEQY
J gene: TRBJ2-3; V gene: TRBV10-3; D gene: -; CDR3 protein: AISEMGGSDTQY
J gene: TRBJ2-1; V gene: TRBV7-2; D gene: TRBD1; CDR3 protein: ASSYVTGDEQF
J gene: TRBJ2-3; V gene: TRBV4-3; D gene: -; CDR3 protein: ASSQDVSHTDTQY
J gene: TRBJ1-6; V gene: TRBV5-1; D gene: -; CDR3 protein: ASSLLETDSPLH
J gene: TRBJ2-1; V gene: TRBV6-2/TRBV6-3; D gene: -; CDR3 protein: ASNQGPTYNEQF
J gene: TRBJ2-5; V gene: TRBV12-3/TRBV12-4; D gene: TRBD2; CDR3 protein: ASRYLAGGAETQY
J gene: TRBJ2-1; V gene: TRBV24-1; D gene: -; CDR3 protein: ATSDWTGPYNEQF
J gene: TRBJ2-1; V gene: TRBV4-3; D gene: TRBD1; CDR3 protein: ASSQDRGSNEQF
J gene: TRBJ2-5; V gene: TRBV7-9; D gene: TRBD1; CDR3 protein: ASRGQDKPQETQY
J gene: TRBJ2-3; V gene: TRBV30; D gene: -; CDR3 protein: AWSSAGASTDTQY
J gene: TRBJ2-7; V gene: TRBV12-3/TRBV12-4; D gene: TRBD1; CDR3 protein: ASSPDRTGNEQY
J gene: TRBJ2-7; V gene: TRBV27; D gene: -; CDR3 protein: ASSSPEAAYEQY